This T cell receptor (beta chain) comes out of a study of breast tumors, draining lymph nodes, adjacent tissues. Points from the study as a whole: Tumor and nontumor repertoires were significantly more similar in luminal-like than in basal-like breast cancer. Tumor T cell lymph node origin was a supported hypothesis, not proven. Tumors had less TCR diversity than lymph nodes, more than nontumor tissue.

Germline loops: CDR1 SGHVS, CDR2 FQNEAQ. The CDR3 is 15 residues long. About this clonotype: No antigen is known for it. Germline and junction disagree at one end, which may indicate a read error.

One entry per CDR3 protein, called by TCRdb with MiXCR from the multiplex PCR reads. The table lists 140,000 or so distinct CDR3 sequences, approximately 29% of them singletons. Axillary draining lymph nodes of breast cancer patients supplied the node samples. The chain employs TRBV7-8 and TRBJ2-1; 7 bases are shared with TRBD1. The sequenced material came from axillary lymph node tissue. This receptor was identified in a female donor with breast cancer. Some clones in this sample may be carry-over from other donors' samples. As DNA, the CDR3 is TGTGCCAGCAGTAGAGGGGGCGCGAGATACAATGAGCAGCTCTTC. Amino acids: CASSRGGARYNEQLF.